This T cell receptor beta chain was sequenced for a study of T cell repertoires in cytomegalovirus infection. Across the study: The public TCR beta signatures pointed to both CMV infection and matching HLA type.

Germline V gene sequence: CDR1 SGHTA, CDR2 FQGNSA. V lost 1 base and J 7 bases, leaving 10 bases between the germline ends. This CDR3 is built from 14 residues. Findings and caveats of the study: CMV-specific TCR beta clonotypes restricted by HLA-C were the ones dominating the ex vivo response. Public TCR beta family frequency separated CMV-and-HLA carriers, including in an independent cohort.

In its sample, this clonotype was seen many times. The target antigen is unknown. TCRdb reprocessed the reads via MiXCR and lists one record per CDR3 protein. This table has about 190,000 distinct CDR3 sequences, 7.5% to 10% appearing once. The chain joins TRBV7-2 to TRBJ2-2; no reliable D call. The sequencing sample was made of PBMCs. The TCR was taken from a human donor in good health (CMV status not recorded). Some clones in this sample may be carry-over from other donors' samples. CDR3 region: CASSLVGLGGELFF. CDR3 DNA: TGTGCCAGCAGCTTAGTAGGGTTAGGCGGGGAGCTGTTTTTT.